This TCR beta chain was found in a study of cytomegalovirus exposure and HLA in healthy donors. Overall study findings and caveats: As was reported, the classifier diagnosed cytomegalovirus status with high specificity and sensitivity. Specific recognition of CMV antigens was confirmed in vitro for a few chains (all CMV-associated). When the data were analyzed later, several of the most significant clusters appeared to be linked to common viral pathogens. Reports indicate that TCR beta sequences accurately predicted the HLA-A and HLA-B alleles of most subjects.

Trimming cost V 11 bases and J 5 bases, with 16 bases left between them. CDR3 size: 13 residues. Germline assignment: CDR1 MNHNS and CDR2 SASEGT. The PCR made use of 60 Vbeta and 13 Jbeta primers. Assay: immunoSEQ multiplex PCR; the TCRdb copy retains only in-frame clones and omits some. The sample carries tens of thousands of clones, roughly a tenth recorded once. Worth noting for this clone: As yet, its antigen is unknown.

The chain carries TRBV6-1 and TRBJ1-5; possibly TRBD1 for D (5 bases). Material for sequencing was PBMCs. The receptor comes from a man aged 55-75 years in good health and CMV-seropositive. The CDR3: CAPLRGGDQPQHF. The CDR3 coding sequence is TGTGCCCCCCTCCGGGGGGGGGATCAGCCCCAGCATTTT.